Presented here are 11 T cell receptor beta chains from one specimen sequenced in a study of blood T cell repertoires in COVID-19. The protocol was immunoSEQ multiplex PCR, while the TCRdb copy is restricted to in-frame clones and leaves out a portion. The repertoire holds roughly 100,000 clones, with about 90% as singletons. The specimen was peripheral blood. The origin of the receptors is a man between 45 and 60 years old in a cohort sampled during active COVID-19.

The rearrangement links TRBV28 to TRBJ2-2; unclear D gene. Germline assignment: CDR1 MDHEN and CDR2 SYDVKM. The V end lost 8 bases, the J end lost 3 bases, and 10 bases lay between the germline ends. This CDR3 is 13 amino acids long. CDR3 in amino acids: CASGILDTGELFF. In DNA, the CDR3 is TGTGCCAGCGGCATTCTGGACACCGGGGAGCTGTTTTTT.

This chain joins TRBV7-2 and TRBJ2-3; D gene unclear. Trimming stripped 5 bases from V and 6 bases from J, with 15 bases between. CDR3 length equals 14 residues. CDR1 SGHTA and CDR2 FQGNSA come from the germline V gene. In DNA form, the CDR3 reads TGTGCCAGCAGCCGTGCTATGTATTCTGATACGCAGTATTTT. As protein: CASSRAMYSDTQYF.

The chain joins TRBV27 to TRBJ1-2; D unclear. Germline assignment: CDR1 MNHEY and CDR2 SMNVEV (reference sequence). Trimming left V 0 bases short and J 7 bases short, with 9 bases between. The CDR3 covers 13 residues. The CDR3 DNA reads as TGTGCCAGCAGTTTATCGGTCACGGGTGGCTACACCTTC. Amino acid sequence: CASSLSVTGGYTF.

The chain uses TRBV28 and TRBJ1-2; D is uncertain. The CDR3 consists of 16 residues. Per germline, CDR1 MDHEN and CDR2 SYDVKM. Trimming cost V 7 bases and J 4 bases, with 22 bases left between them. In nucleotides, the CDR3 is TGTGCCAGCACCGCCCCCGTGGCAGGTCGCTCCTATGGCTACACCTTC. Encoded protein: CASTAPVAGRSYGYTF.

The chain has TRBV19 and TRBJ1-6; 8 bases are shared with TRBD1. The V segment lost 8 bases and the J segment 0 bases; nucleotides outside the gene matches: 3. CDR1 is LNHDA and CDR2 is SQIVND in the germline V gene (reference sequence). The CDR3 sequence is 15 residues long. The CDR3 here is CASQGASSYNSPLHF. The CDR3 nucleotides read TGTGCCAGTCAGGGGGCCAGCTCCTATAATTCACCCCTCCACTTT.

The chain has TRBV29-1 and TRBJ1-1, with D hard to call. Trimming took off 6 bases at V and 8 bases at J, with 7 bases between the two ends. CDR3 length: 9 amino acids. In germline, CDR1 is SQVTM, CDR2 ANQGSEA. The CDR3 DNA sequence: TGCAGCGTGGGGAGGGAAGCTTTCTTT. This gives the protein CSVGREAFF.

V and J are TRBV6-5 and TRBJ1-3; D unclear. Germline V gene sequence: CDR1 MNHEY, CDR2 SVGAGI. CDR3 size: 15 residues. The V and J ends lost 6 bases and 4 bases respectively, with 16 bases between them. In DNA, the CDR3 is TGTGCCAGCAGGAGAGAGGGATCTGGAGGAAACACCATATATTTT. Encoded protein: CASRREGSGGNTIYF.

This clone was detected only once. The CDR3 here is CASSGAGQGNSYEQYF. The CDR3 DNA sequence: TGTGCCAGCAGCGGCGCCGGACAGGGAAACTCCTACGAGCAGTACTTC. V and J are TRBV2 and TRBJ2-7, with TRBD1 matching over 8 bases. The V gene end was trimmed by 6 bases and the J gene end by 0 bases; junction bases not matched to a gene: 10. The CDR3 is 16 amino acids. The V gene's germline CDR1 is SNHLY and CDR2 FYNNEI.

The rearrangement links TRBV7-6 to TRBJ2-1, with a tentative D call TRBD1 (8 bases). V lost 5 bases and J lost 2, with 16 bases in between. This CDR3 region has 16 residues. Germline V gene data show CDR1 as SGHVS and CDR2 as FNYEAQ. CDR3 amino acids: CASSRSQGGAYNEQFF. The CDR3 DNA is TGTGCCAGCAGCAGGTCACAGGGGGGGGCCTACAATGAGCAGTTCTTC.

The V gene is TRBV10-2, the J gene TRBJ1-6, with D possibly being TRBD1 (5 bases). CDR3 size: 14 residues. Trimming took off 4 bases at V and 12 bases at J, with 16 bases between the two ends. The germline gives CDR1 WSHSY, CDR2 SAAADI. As DNA, the CDR3 is TGCGCCAGCAGTGGGGTAGGGGATCATAGACCCCTCCACTTT. Translating it yields CASSGVGDHRPLHF.

The chain couples TRBV7-2 to TRBJ2-5, with 12 positions matching TRBD2. With V trimmed by 5 bases and J by 5 bases, 6 bases remained unmatched. Germline V lookup: CDR1 SGHTA, CDR2 FQGNSA. The CDR3 totals 15 residues. The CDR3 loop reads CASSRTSGAFETQYF. The CDR3 DNA is TGTGCCAGCAGCCGGACTAGCGGGGCCTTTGAGACCCAGTACTTC.